This T cell receptor (beta chain) is drawn from a study of spatial heterogeneity in lung cancer. This clonotype was detected ten times or more. As to time point: sample taken at primary tumor resection. The input material, whole RNA from tumor, nontumor lung or frozen PBMC, was sequenced unsorted. TCRdb processed the 5' RACE reads anew with MiXCR; each CDR3 protein has one entry. The table shows tens of thousands of distinct CDR3 sequences, with more than 6.5% occurring only once. V dropped 8 bases and J dropped 13; count of bases not matched to a gene: 9. The germline V gene encodes CDR1 SGHKS and CDR2 YYEKEE (reference sequence). The CDR3 length is 12 residues.

The source of this sequence is a male donor with early-stage non-small cell lung cancer. Sequenced material: PBMCs, taken at surgery. The rearrangement joins TRBV5-5 to TRBJ2-7; TRBD2 matches 13 bases. The CDR3 loop reads CASTGLAGVEYF. The CDR3 DNA is TGTGCCAGTACAGGACTAGCGGGAGTTGAATACTTC.